This T cell receptor (beta chain) was documented in a study of a mutant IDH1 vaccine in newly diagnosed glioma. Worth noting for this clone: Its antigen is undetermined. Germline and junction disagree at one end, which may indicate a read error.

Only in-frame clones appear in the TCRdb table, and some are missing; sequencing was by immunoSEQ multiplex PCR. The data show roughly 44,000 clones, 81% seen once. Time point in this sample: week 35, safety follow-up. In every dose of vaccine, 300 ug of mutant IDH1 20-mer peptide was given alongside topical imiquimod. The CDR3 contains 11 residues. The V gene's germline CDR1 is MNHNS and CDR2 SASEGT. The chain recombines TRBV6-1 with TRBJ2-7, with TRBD1 identical over 9 bases. The sequencing here drew on PBMCs, taken from a glioma patient whose treatment included an IDH1 peptide vaccine. The receptor's source is a middle-aged woman with glioma. Some clones in this sample may be carry-over from other donors' samples. CDR3 protein: CASSEEGQGNF. Written as DNA, the CDR3 is TGTGCCAGCAGTGAAGAGGGACAGGGTAACTTC.